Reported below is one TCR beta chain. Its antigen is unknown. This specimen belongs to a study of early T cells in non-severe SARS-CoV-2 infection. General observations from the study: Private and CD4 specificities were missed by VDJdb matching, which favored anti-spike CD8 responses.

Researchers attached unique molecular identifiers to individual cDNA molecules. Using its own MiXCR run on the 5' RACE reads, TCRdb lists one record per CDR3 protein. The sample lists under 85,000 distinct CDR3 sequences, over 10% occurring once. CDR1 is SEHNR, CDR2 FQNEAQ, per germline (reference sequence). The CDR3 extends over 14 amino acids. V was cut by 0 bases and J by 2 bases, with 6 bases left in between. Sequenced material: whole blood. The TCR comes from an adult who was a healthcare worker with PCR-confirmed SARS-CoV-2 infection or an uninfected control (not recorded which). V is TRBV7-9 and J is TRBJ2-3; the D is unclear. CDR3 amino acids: CASSLAVITDTQYF. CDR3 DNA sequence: TGTGCCAGCAGCTTAGCTGTCATCACAGATACGCAGTATTTT.